The 2 T cell receptor beta chains below come from one sample, sequenced in a study of beta chain features in type 1 diabetes. Expressed TCRB transcripts got sequenced, as all isolated RNA was reverse transcribed. Libraries were prepared by immunoSEQ multiplex PCR; TCRdb keeps only in-frame clonotypes and omits some of them. Among hundreds of thousands of clones listed, roughly 15% were seen once. The specimen was central memory CD4+ T cells from blood. Source of these receptors: a man aged 25-45 years in good health.

This clone was counted a few times. J is TRBJ1-2 and V is TRBV14; D gene ambiguous. This CDR3 contains 15 residues. Germline CDR1 reads SGHDN; CDR2 reads FVKESK. V lost 0 bases to trimming and J lost 2 bases, with 10 bases between them. CDR3 loop: CASSQDPGRNYGYTF. The CDR3 bases are TGTGCCAGCAGCCAAGATCCGGGGAGGAACTATGGCTACACCTTC.

J is TRBJ2-2 and V is TRBV14; 10 nucleotides align to TRBD1. The V and J ends lost 1 base and 1 base, in that order; junction bases with no gene match: 3. Germline V gives CDR1 SGHDN, CDR2 FVKESK. The CDR3 loop spans 17 amino acids. The CDR3 is CASSQGQGARNTGELFF. CDR3 in DNA: TGTGCCAGCAGCCAAGGACAGGGGGCTCGGAACACCGGGGAGCTGTTTTTT.